A single sample gave rise to the 23 T cell receptor beta chains below, sequenced in a study of blood T cell repertoires in COVID-19. Produced via immunoSEQ multiplex PCR; TCRdb's table is partial and in-frame only. The sample includes 310,000 or so clones, roughly 87% seen only once; the top ten take around 9.9%. Sequenced sample: peripheral blood. The source is a man younger than 45 with COVID-19, enrolled during active disease.

The V gene is TRBV28, the J gene TRBJ2-1, with 15 nucleotides matching TRBD2. The junction had 8 bases not matched to a gene; V was cut back by 5 bases and J by 0 bases. The CDR3 has 19 amino acids. Germline V gene data show CDR1 as MDHEN and CDR2 as SYDVKM. DNA for the CDR3: TGTGCCAGCAGTGTCCAGGGGGGACTAGCGGGAGGCTCCTACAATGAGCAGTTCTTC. This translates into CASSVQGGLAGGSYNEQFF.

The J gene is TRBJ2-3, the V gene TRBV5-6, with 9 bases aligning to TRBD1. The germline V gene encodes CDR1 SGHDT and CDR2 YYEEEE. The CDR3 consists of 16 residues. After removal of 3 bases from V and 6 bases from J, the junction contained 11 bases not matched to a gene. The CDR3, as DNA: TGTGCCAGCAGCTGGAGTCGGACAGGGGTGTTGGATACGCAGTATTTT. Amino acids: CASSWSRTGVLDTQYF.

This chain uses TRBV20-1 with TRBJ1-1, with 9 bases lining up with TRBD1. V shed 3 bases, J shed 11 bases, and the junction held 4 bases outside the gene matches. Germline-derived CDR1 and CDR2 are DFQATT and SNEGSKA (reference sequence). The CDR3 runs to 11 residues. The CDR3 DNA sequence: TGCAGTGCTAGGGGGACAGGGTTTGCTTTCTTT. This sequence encodes CSARGTGFAFF.

V is TRBV5-6 and J is TRBJ2-7; the D gene is possibly TRBD1 (5 bases). The CDR3 is made up of 14 amino acids. The germline V gene encodes CDR1 SGHDT and CDR2 YYEEEE. Trimming removed 1 base from V and 9 bases from J, with 17 bases in between. The CDR3, as DNA: TGTGCCAGCAGCTTGACAGGCCTAGGCTGGGGGCAGTACTTC. It encodes CASSLTGLGWGQYF.

V and J are TRBV21-1 and TRBJ2-3; the D segment call TRBD2 is taken from the table without a DNA check. TRBV21-1 is a known pseudogene. CDR3 size: 18 residues. This chain's CDR3 is CASSTLGAGGPSTDTQYF. CDR3 in DNA: TGTGCCAGCAGCACTTTGGGGGCGGGGGGACCTAGCACAGATACGCAGTATTTT.

V and J are TRBV5-6 and TRBJ2-7; D ambiguous. With 0 bases removed from V and 2 bases from J, the gap between germline ends came to 3 bases. The germline V gene encodes CDR1 SGHDT and CDR2 YYEEEE. The CDR3 has 12 residues. In nucleotides, the CDR3 is TGTGCCAGCAGCTTGGTAGCCTACGAGCAGTACTTC. This encodes CASSLVAYEQYF.

The chain is built from TRBV5-6 and TRBJ2-7; 7 bases map to TRBD1. CDR3 length: 11 residues. The germline CDR1 and CDR2 sequences are SGHDT and YYEEEE. The V segment lost 2 bases and the J segment 11 bases; nucleotides outside the gene matches: 4. The CDR3 loop reads CASSFDREKYF. The CDR3 nucleotides read TGTGCCAGCAGCTTTGACAGGGAGAAGTACTTC.

The chain employs TRBV24-1 and TRBJ2-1, with D unresolved. Germline CDR1 KGHDR, CDR2 SFDVKD. V gave up 5 bases and J gave up 0 bases, with 16 bases separating them. This CDR3 is 17 amino acids long. CDR3 nucleotide sequence: TGTGCCACCAGTGGTTTAAGTGACTCGAGCTCCTACAATGAGCAGTTCTTC. Protein sequence: CATSGLSDSSSYNEQFF.

The rearrangement links TRBV27 to TRBJ2-3; 10 bases fit TRBD2. Germline CDR1 and CDR2: MNHEY and SMNVEV (reference sequence). V lost 4 bases and J lost 5; bases outside the gene matches: 6. This CDR3 is 15 amino acids long. DNA for the CDR3: TGTGCCAGCAGTTACGGGGCTAGCGGGAGAGATACGCAGTATTTT. It codes for CASSYGASGRDTQYF.

The chain is built from TRBV30 and TRBJ1-4, with a tentative D call TRBD1 (5 bases). The V gene lost 0 bases and the J gene lost 7 bases, with 12 bases spanning the gap. Germline V gives CDR1 GTSNPN, CDR2 SVGIG (reference sequence). This CDR3 spans 14 amino acids. CDR3 DNA: TGTGCCTGGAGTGTACCAGGGCACGTTGAAAAACTGTTTTTT. Protein product: CAWSVPGHVEKLFF.

The rearrangement uses TRBV5-5 and TRBJ2-5; D might be TRBD2 (5 bases). CDR3 length: 14 amino acids. Germline CDR1 SGHKS, CDR2 YYEKEE (reference sequence). The germline V and J ends were trimmed by 2 bases and 2 bases, with 10 bases remaining between them. This CDR3 is CASSFQAGQETQYF. The CDR3 coding sequence is TGTGCCAGCAGCTTCCAGGCGGGTCAAGAGACCCAGTACTTC.

The chain joins TRBV7-2 to TRBJ1-6, with 10 bases aligning to TRBD1. With V trimmed by 5 bases and J by 7 bases, 5 bases remained unmatched. CDR3 length: 15 residues. The germline gives CDR1 SGHTA, CDR2 FQGNSA. The CDR3 sequence: CASSPWGQGNSPLHF. CDR3 coding DNA: TGTGCCAGCAGCCCATGGGGACAGGGGAATTCACCCCTCCACTTT.

J is TRBJ2-4 and V is TRBV14; 7 positions match TRBD2. CDR1 is SGHDN, CDR2 FVKESK, per germline. The CDR3 loop spans 13 amino acids. Trimming at V came to 4 bases and at J to 9 bases, leaving 6 bases not matched to a gene. The CDR3 sequence: CASSPKAGIIQYF. DNA of the CDR3: TGTGCCAGCAGCCCCAAAGCGGGAATCATTCAGTACTTC. Supplemented by reference TRBV14 and TRBJ2-4, the full variable domain reads EAGVTQFPSHSVIEKGQTVTLRCDPISGHDNLYWYRRVMGKEIKFLLHFVKESKQDESGMPNNRFLAERTGGTYSTLKVQPAELEDSGVYFCASSPKAGIIQYFGAGTRLSVL.

This clone was observed once. This sequence joins TRBV10-3 and TRBJ2-7; 13 bases align to TRBD2. This CDR3 region has 14 residues. The V gene's germline CDR1 is ENHRY and CDR2 SYGVKD. V lost 10 bases, J lost 6 bases, and 9 bases stayed unmatched. CDR3 loop: CATSHGLAGAEQYF. The CDR3, as DNA: TGTGCCACCTCCCACGGACTAGCGGGAGCCGAGCAGTACTTC.

As regards this clone: Within the sample, other DNA sequences also encode this same CDR3. The J gene is TRBJ2-7, the V gene TRBV6-5; 10 bases align to TRBD1. From germline, CDR1 is MNHEY and CDR2 SVGAGI. J lost 2 bases, V lost 0 bases, and 1 base had no gene match. This CDR3 contains 15 residues. The CDR3 region is CASSYSGQGAYEQYF. CDR3 DNA sequence: TGTGCCAGCAGTTACTCTGGACAGGGGGCCTACGAGCAGTACTTC.

This sequence joins TRBV4-2 and TRBJ1-1; D remains unclear. The CDR3 length is 15 residues. Germline V gene sequence: CDR1 LGHNA, CDR2 YNFKEQ. V lost 0 bases, J lost 1 base, and 9 bases lay in between. As DNA, the CDR3 is TGTGCCAGCAGCCAAGATCCCGCGTCGAACACTGAAGCTTTCTTT. This sequence encodes CASSQDPASNTEAFF.

This sequence joins TRBV5-6 and TRBJ1-2; 7 bases are a match to TRBD1. Germline CDR1 SGHDT, CDR2 YYEEEE. The CDR3 spans 16 residues. V was clipped by 2 bases and J by 2 bases; unmatched bases: 9. In DNA form, the CDR3 reads TGTGCCAGCAGCTTCCGACAGGGTTTTTTAAACTATGGCTACACCTTC. This encodes CASSFRQGFLNYGYTF.

The sample holds one count of this clone. The genes are TRBV28 and TRBJ2-7, with 8 bases matching TRBD2. Trimming at V came to 8 bases and at J to 2 bases, leaving 5 bases not matched to a gene. Germline V CDR1 and CDR2: MDHEN, SYDVKM. The CDR3 sequence is 13 residues long. CDR3 protein: CASSGGVPYEQYF. The CDR3 DNA sequence: TGTGCCAGCTCGGGGGGGGTTCCCTACGAGCAGTACTTC.

The V gene is TRBV5-1, the J gene TRBJ1-1, with D possibly TRBD1 on 5 matching bases. The CDR3 has 15 amino acids. In germline, CDR1 is SGHRS, CDR2 YFSETQ. The V end was cut by 0 bases, the J end by 2 bases, with 11 bases between. The CDR3 protein is CASSLEPGLNTEAFF. DNA for the CDR3: TGCGCCAGCAGCTTGGAACCGGGACTAAACACTGAAGCTTTCTTT.

V usage is TRBV14 and J usage is TRBJ1-1; D gene unclear. The germline V and J ends were trimmed by 4 bases and 5 bases, with 11 bases remaining between them. Germline assignment: CDR1 SGHDN and CDR2 FVKESK. This CDR3 region has 13 residues. CDR3 region: CASSPFSQTEAFF. CDR3 coding DNA: TGTGCCAGCAGCCCCTTTAGTCAAACTGAAGCTTTCTTT.

The V and J genes are TRBV6-2 or TRBV6-3 and TRBJ1-1, with D tentatively TRBD1 (5 bases). The CDR3 contains 15 residues. Trimming removed 3 bases at V and 4 bases at J, with 15 bases between. CDR1 MNHEY and CDR2 SVGEGT come from the germline V gene. CDR3 loop: CASSYSGTFRTEAFF. Here the CDR3 DNA reads TGTGCCAGCAGTTATTCAGGGACTTTCCGCACTGAAGCTTTCTTT.

V gene TRBV4-3 combines with J gene TRBJ2-3; unclear D gene. Germline CDR1 is LGHNA and CDR2 is YSLEER. The CDR3 is 16 amino acids. V lost 1 base and J lost 6, with 17 bases in between. This CDR3 reads CASSQGASGPPDTQYF. The CDR3 DNA follows: TGCGCCAGCAGCCAAGGGGCCTCCGGCCCCCCCGATACGCAGTATTTT.

The genes are TRBV3-1 (or the pseudogene TRBV3-2) and TRBJ2-7; 8 nucleotides line up with TRBD2. CDR1 and CDR2 (germline): LGHDT, YNNKEL (reference sequence). This CDR3 region has 14 residues. V gave up 2 bases and J gave up 2 bases; unmatched junction bases: 2. The CDR3: CASSQQRGPYEQYF. The DNA for the CDR3 is TGTGCCAGCAGCCAACAGCGGGGGCCCTACGAGCAGTACTTC.